The 4 T cell receptor beta chains below come from one sample, sequenced in a study of read filtering for tumor transcriptome and immune sequencing. Molecular barcoded adaptors covering alpha/delta and beta/gamma chains were used on 400 to 450 ng RNA. In TCRdb, the reads were re-called with MiXCR into one record per CDR3 protein. The profile covers over 45,000 distinct CDR3 sequences, with about 20% appearing a single time and under 40% taken by the ten largest. The sample consisted of a population of CD138-negative cells sorted from bone marrow. The source of these receptors is a donor aged 40 or over with multiple myeloma.

In its sample, this clonotype was seen a few times. V usage is TRBV7-2 and J usage is TRBJ2-7; possible D gene TRBD2, 5 bases. The CDR3 runs 14 residues. Germline V CDR1 and CDR2: SGHTA, FQGNSA. The V and J ends lost 5 bases and 2 bases respectively, with 13 bases between them. CDR3: CASSPGAGTYEQYF. CDR3 bases: TGTGCCAGCAGCCCCGGAGCCGGGACCTACGAGCAGTACTTC.

The rearrangement joins TRBV7-8 to TRBJ2-2; weak D call: TRBD2 (6 bases). Trimming removed 3 bases from V and 4 bases from J, with 15 bases in between. The CDR3 totals 16 residues. Germline CDR1 is SGHVS and CDR2 is FQNEAQ. In DNA form, the CDR3 reads TGTGCCAGCAGCTTGGATCCGGGACTGATCACCGGGGAGCTGTTTTTT. It yields the protein CASSLDPGLITGELFF.

Details on this clonotype: Since a much larger clone is just one base distant, this may be a read error. The V gene is TRBV7-2, the J gene TRBJ2-5; D possibly uses TRBD1 or TRBD2 (5 bases each). The length of the CDR3 is 14 residues. Trimming cost V 5 bases and J 9 bases, with 19 bases left between them. Germline CDR1 and CDR2: SGHTA and FQGNSA. The CDR3 region has the DNA TGTGCCAGCAGCGCAAGCGTGGGGGTGGAGGCCCAGTACTTC. This encodes CASSASVGVEAQYF.

This clonotype has ten or more counts. This chain links TRBV5-1 with TRBJ2-1; D ambiguous. The CDR3 runs 15 residues. Deletions cut 1 base from V and 3 bases from J, with 11 bases between. CDR1 and CDR2 (germline): SGHRS, YFSETQ. This CDR3 reads CASSLIQVRYNEQFF. The DNA of the CDR3 is TGCGCCAGCAGCTTGATCCAGGTCCGCTACAATGAGCAGTTCTTC.